This T cell receptor (beta chain) was identified during a study of blood T cell repertoires in COVID-19. Study details: From the United States, Italy and Spain came samples of acute and convalescent COVID-19. The analysed material was cDNA or gDNA that came from T cells, B-cell-depleted T cells, or PBMCs.

The CDR3 extends over 17 amino acids. The V segment lost 4 bases and the J segment 6 bases; nucleotides outside the gene matches: 14. CDR1 and CDR2 from the germline V gene are MNHEY and SVGEGT. Original methodology: Estimation of nucleated cell counts was performed using reference gene primer amplification. Clones were sequenced by immunoSEQ multiplex PCR, and TCRdb holds only the in-frame ones, with some missing. V, J and clone size derive from that table, while D and trimming were established from the DNA sequence. The profile shows 280,000 or so clones, 85% of them singletons. The TCR originated in a human donor in a cohort sampled during active COVID-19. Specimen: peripheral blood. The rearrangement uses TRBV6-2 or TRBV6-3 and TRBJ2-1; 8 bases map to TRBD2. CDR3 residues: CASSFRGTRREGNEQFF. CDR3 in DNA: TGTGCCAGCAGTTTCCGCGGGACTAGGAGAGAGGGCAATGAGCAGTTCTTC.